Following are 9 T cell receptor beta chains from one sample sequenced in a study of CD8 T cells in Susac syndrome. Roughly 0.45 to 1 ug RNA was reverse transcribed with random hexamers. TCRdb reprocessed the immunoSEQ multiplex PCR reads via MiXCR and lists one record per CDR3 protein. The table has 180,000 or so distinct CDR3 sequences, roughly 95% seen once. Specimen: CD4+ T cells from PBMCs. All receptors derive from a human donor in good health.

The rearrangement joins TRBV30 to TRBJ2-1; TRBD2 is a possible D gene (6 bases). Trimming pared 3 bases from V and 6 bases from J, leaving 18 bases between. Germline CDR1 and CDR2: GTSNPN and SVGIG (reference sequence). This CDR3 is 15 amino acids long. The CDR3 is CAWSGRIESANEQFF. CDR3 nucleotides: TGTGCCTGGAGCGGGAGAATCGAGTCAGCCAATGAGCAGTTCTTC.

This clonotype was counted a single time. The rearrangement uses TRBV29-1 and TRBJ1-1; 8 nucleotides agree with TRBD1. Germline V gene lookup returns CDR1 SQVTM and CDR2 ANQGSEA. The CDR3 extends over 13 amino acids. Unmatched junction bases numbered 4, after V lost 3 bases and J lost 4 bases. CDR3 in amino acids: CSVETGAGTEAFF. CDR3 bases: TGCAGCGTTGAGACAGGGGCGGGCACTGAAGCTTTCTTT. The full variable domain, in which reference TRBV29-1 and TRBJ1-1 provide the parts outside the CDR3, is SAVISQKPSRDICQRGTSLTIQCQVDSQVTMMFWYRQQPGQSLTLIATANQGSEATYESGFVIDKFPISRPNLTFSTLTVSNMSPEDSSIYLCSVETGAGTEAFFGQGTRLTVV.

The chain couples TRBV3-1 to TRBJ2-7; no clear D gene. The CDR3 consists of 14 residues. Germline CDR1 LGHDT, CDR2 YNNKEL (reference sequence). V lost 4 bases to trimming and J lost 3 bases, with 13 bases between them. The CDR3: CASSPGRWGYEQYF. The DNA for the CDR3 is TGTGCCAGCAGCCCTGGCCGGTGGGGCTACGAGCAGTACTTC.

The chain couples TRBV12-3 or TRBV12-4 to TRBJ2-3, with TRBD2 identical over 7 bases. Trimming removed 3 bases from V and 6 bases from J; junction bases left unmatched: 3. This CDR3 has 13 amino acids. The CDR3 sequence: CASSLRGGDTQYF. The CDR3 DNA sequence: TGTGCCAGCAGTTTGAGGGGAGGGGATACGCAGTATTTT.

This sequence joins TRBV5-6 and TRBJ2-7; D is perhaps TRBD1 (6 bases). The V gene lost 9 bases and the J gene lost 0 bases, with 16 bases spanning the gap. Germline loops: CDR1 SGHDT, CDR2 YYEEEE. The CDR3 contains 14 residues. CDR3: CATTIRDNSYEQYF. The CDR3 DNA reads TGTGCCACTACCATCCGGGACAACTCCTACGAGCAGTACTTC. Full variable domain (missing parts from reference TRBV5-6 and TRBJ2-7): DAGVTQSPTHLIKTRGQQVTLRCSPKSGHDTVSWYQQALGQGPQFIFQYYEEEERQRGNFPDRFSGHQFPNYSSELNVNALLLGDSALYLCATTIRDNSYEQYFGPGTRLTVT.

The rearrangement uses TRBV12-3 or TRBV12-4 and TRBJ1-1; TRBD1 agrees at 7 bases. V gave up 8 bases and J gave up 2 bases; unmatched junction bases: 5. There are 13 residues in the CDR3. CDR3 sequence (DNA): TGTGCCAGCTACAGGGGAGGAAACACTGAAGCTTTCTTT. Its protein is CASYRGGNTEAFF.

This chain uses TRBV12-3 or TRBV12-4 with TRBJ2-3, with D hard to call. V lost 7 bases, J lost 6 bases, and 11 bases lay in between. The CDR3 loop spans 12 amino acids. In DNA, the CDR3 is TGTGCCAGCACCATGAAAGGTGATACGCAGTATTTT. Translated: CASTMKGDTQYF.

J is TRBJ1-5 and V is TRBV3-1; possible D gene TRBD1, 5 bases. Germline V gene sequence: CDR1 LGHDT, CDR2 YNNKEL (reference sequence). V lost 4 bases and J lost 1, with 11 bases in between. This CDR3 spans 15 amino acids. The CDR3 sequence: CASSRGIGSNQPQHF. The CDR3 region has the DNA TGTGCCAGCAGCCGGGGCATAGGGAGCAATCAGCCCCAGCATTTT.

The rearrangement links TRBV20-1 to TRBJ1-2; 9 positions match TRBD1. The CDR3 runs 12 residues. The ends lost 6 bases at V and 4 bases at J; junction bases unmatched: 3. In germline, CDR1 is DFQATT, CDR2 SNEGSKA (reference sequence). CDR3 sequence (DNA): TGCAGTGCCCCGGGACAGGGCTATGGCTACACCTTC. Translated: CSAPGQGYGYTF.